The entry below gives a single TCR beta chain sequence along with its context. Per germline, CDR1 LGHNA and CDR2 YNFKEQ. This CDR3 spans 19 amino acids. V was shortened by 0 bases and J by 1 base, with 21 bases between the two germline ends. The sample is drawn from a study of neoadjuvant nivolumab and ipilimumab in lung cancer. Assay: immunoSEQ multiplex PCR; the TCRdb copy retains only in-frame clones and omits some. Among about 26,000 clones listed, 80% were seen once. The sequencing used peripheral blood, collected before neoadjuvant nivolumab, alone or with ipilimumab. The chain combines TRBV4-2 with TRBJ2-5, with D possibly being TRBD1 (6 bases). The sequence derives from an adult with non-small cell lung cancer. CDR3 sequence reads: CASSQDGSRSTGLQETQYF. The CDR3 bases are TGTGCCAGCAGCCAAGATGGCTCCCGGAGCACAGGGCTCCAAGAGACCCAGTACTTC.